This T cell receptor (beta chain) is drawn from a study of CD8 T cells in ankylosing spondylitis. Whole-study findings and limits: Reportedly, significant enrichment of disease-linked clones occurred in matched ankylosing spondylitis synovial fluid. Ankylosing spondylitis blood seemed to carry a telltale TCR beta motif made of several highly homologous variants.

V was cut by 0 bases and J by 6 bases, with 8 bases left in between. CDR1 and CDR2 (germline): SGHKS, YYEKEE (reference sequence). The CDR3 is 13 amino acids. Researchers built TCR beta libraries using quantitative 5'-RACE with molecular barcodes. One entry per CDR3 protein results from TCRdb running MiXCR on the 5' RACE reads. The top ten clones hold around 13% of a sample with about 340,000 distinct CDR3 sequences, 20% of them seen once. This clonotype was observed a handful of times. Its antigen remains unidentified. Sequenced: blood, either unsorted or a sorted T cell fraction (not recorded which). This receptor was identified in a male donor with ankylosing spondylitis or in good health (not recorded which). The chain couples TRBV5-5 to TRBJ2-3; the D is unclear. The CDR3 DNA is TGTGCCAGCAGCTTGGTACCGCCTGATACGCAGTATTTT. Translation gives CASSLVPPDTQYF.